At least ten counts were recorded for the clone carrying this T cell receptor (beta chain). Its antigen remains unidentified. Diagnosis of hyperthyroidism was new in patients aged 18 to 65, and its duration was under 2 months. From 10 ml of fresh peripheral blood, PBMCs were isolated. Using RNA transcripts as the source, TCR beta CDR3 regions were amplified. A set of HTBI primers served as the primers for a first-round RT-PCR of the TCR CDR3. TCRdb reprocessed the multiplex PCR reads with MiXCR, giving one entry per CDR3 protein. In the table there are fewer than 900,000 distinct CDR3 sequences, about a sixth of which are singletons. This entry belongs to a study of T cells in Graves' hyperthyroidism and ophthalmopathy. Overall study findings and caveats: The model identified upcoming ophthalmopathy a median about 6.5 months ahead of onset.

Trimming took 0 bases from V and 0 from J, leaving 9 bases between them. This CDR3 is built from 15 residues. Germline-derived CDR1 and CDR2 are MNHEY and SMNVEV (reference sequence). The sequence was obtained from a man aged 18 to 35 with Graves' hyperthyroidism. The genes are TRBV27 and TRBJ2-7, with D unclear. Material: blood. CDR3 sequence (DNA): TGTGCCAGCAGTTTATCGTTGGGCAGCTCCTACGAGCAGTACTTC. It codes for CASSLSLGSSYEQYF.